This T cell receptor (beta chain) was found in a study of blood T cell repertoires in COVID-19. Study-wide background: The United States, Italy and Spain were the sources of the acute and convalescent COVID-19 samples.

Data came from immunoSEQ multiplex PCR; TCRdb stores just in-frame clones and leaves some out. The sample yields about 330,000 clones, approximately 90% seen once. The CDR3 sequence is 16 residues long. Trimming took 6 bases from V and 8 from J; bases not matched to a gene: 11. The germline V gene has CDR1 ENHRY and CDR2 SYGVKD. V gene TRBV10-3 combines with J gene TRBJ2-2; 11 nucleotides line up with TRBD2. Sequencing was done on a sample of PBMCs or T cells enriched from blood (not recorded which). This receptor was identified in a woman younger than 35 who had recovered from COVID-19. Here the CDR3 DNA reads TGTGCCATCAGAGGGACTAGCGGCAGACTCGGTGGGGAGCTGTTTTTT. It translates to CAIRGTSGRLGGELFF.